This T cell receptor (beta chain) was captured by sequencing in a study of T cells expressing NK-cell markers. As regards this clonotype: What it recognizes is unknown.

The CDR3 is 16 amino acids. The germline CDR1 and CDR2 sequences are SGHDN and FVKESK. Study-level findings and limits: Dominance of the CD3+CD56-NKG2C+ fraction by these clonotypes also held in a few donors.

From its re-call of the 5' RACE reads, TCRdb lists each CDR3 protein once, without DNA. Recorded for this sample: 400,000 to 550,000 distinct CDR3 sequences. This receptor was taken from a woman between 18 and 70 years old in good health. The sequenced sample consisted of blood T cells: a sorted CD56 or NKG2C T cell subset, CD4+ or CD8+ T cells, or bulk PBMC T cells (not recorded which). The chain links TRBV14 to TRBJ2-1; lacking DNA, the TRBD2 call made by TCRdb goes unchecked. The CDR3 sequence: CASSPSGLAGGGPQFF.